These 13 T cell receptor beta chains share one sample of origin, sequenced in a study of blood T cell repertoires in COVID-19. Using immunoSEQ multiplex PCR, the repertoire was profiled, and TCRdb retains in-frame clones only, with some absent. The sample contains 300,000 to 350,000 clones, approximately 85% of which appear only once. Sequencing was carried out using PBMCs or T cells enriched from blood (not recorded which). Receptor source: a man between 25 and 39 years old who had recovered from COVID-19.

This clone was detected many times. The CDR3: CASSLYFGLEGGEQYF. The CDR3 nucleotides read TGTGCCAGCAGCTTGTATTTTGGCTTAGAAGGCGGCGAGCAGTACTTC. This chain connects TRBV5-8 to TRBJ2-7; D uncertain. This CDR3 contains 16 residues. Trimming shortened V by 1 base and J by 6 bases, and 20 bases separated the two germline ends. The germline V gene has CDR1 SGHTS and CDR2 YDEGEE. Complete variable domain (other parts from reference TRBV5-8 and TRBJ2-7): EAGVTQSPTHLIKTRGQQATLRCSPISGHTSVYWYQQALGLGLQFLLWYDEGEERNRGNFPPRFSGRQFPNYSSELNVNALELEDSALYLCASSLYFGLEGGEQYFGPGTRLTVT.

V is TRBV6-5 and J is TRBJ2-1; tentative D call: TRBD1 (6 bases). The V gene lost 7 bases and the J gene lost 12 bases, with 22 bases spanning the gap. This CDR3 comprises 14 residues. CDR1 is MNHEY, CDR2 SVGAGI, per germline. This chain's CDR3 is CASTKGPRTAAQFF. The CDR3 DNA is TGTGCCAGCACCAAGGGGCCCCGGACAGCGGCGCAGTTCTTC.

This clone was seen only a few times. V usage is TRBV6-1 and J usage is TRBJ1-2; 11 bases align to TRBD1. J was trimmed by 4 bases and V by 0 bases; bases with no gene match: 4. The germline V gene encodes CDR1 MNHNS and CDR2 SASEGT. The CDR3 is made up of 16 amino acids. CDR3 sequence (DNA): TGTGCCAGCAGTGAAGCGTGGGGACAGGGGGGCTATGGCTACACCTTC. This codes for CASSEAWGQGGYGYTF.

CDR3 coding DNA: TGTGCCAGCAGCCCGATGAGGGGGCGAGAGACCCAGTACTTC. It is translated as CASSPMRGRETQYF. The V call is TRBV27, the J call TRBJ2-5, with 7 bases aligning to TRBD1. This CDR3 contains 14 residues. Unmatched junction bases numbered 8, after V lost 6 bases and J lost 4 bases. Germline assignment: CDR1 MNHEY and CDR2 SMNVEV (reference sequence).

This CDR3 reads CASSPPGKGDSPLHF. The CDR3 DNA reads TGTGCCAGCAGCCCCCCGGGGAAGGGTGATTCACCCCTCCACTTT. The chain links TRBV9 to TRBJ1-6; no clear D. Trimming stripped 4 bases from V and 8 bases from J, with 16 bases between. CDR1 and CDR2 (germline): SGDLS, YYNGEE. The CDR3 is 15 amino acids.

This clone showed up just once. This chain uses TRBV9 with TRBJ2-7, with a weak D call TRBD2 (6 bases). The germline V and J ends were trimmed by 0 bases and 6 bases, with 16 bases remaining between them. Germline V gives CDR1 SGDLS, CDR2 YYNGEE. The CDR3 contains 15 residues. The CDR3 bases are TGTGCCAGCAGCGTAGGAGGGGAGGATAGTAGCGAGCAGTACTTC. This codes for CASSVGGEDSSEQYF. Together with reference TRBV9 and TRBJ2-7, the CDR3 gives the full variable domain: DSGVTQTPKHLITATGQRVTLRCSPRSGDLSVYWYQQSLDQGLQFLIQYYNGEERAKGNILERFSAQQFPDLHSELNLSSLELGDSALYFCASSVGGEDSSEQYFGPGTRLTVT.

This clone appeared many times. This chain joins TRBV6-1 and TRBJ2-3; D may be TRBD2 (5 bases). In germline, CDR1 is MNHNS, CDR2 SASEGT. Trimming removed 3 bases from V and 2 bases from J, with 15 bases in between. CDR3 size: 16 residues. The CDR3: CASSDLASRVTDTQYF. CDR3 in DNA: TGTGCCAGCAGTGATCTAGCATCCCGGGTCACAGATACGCAGTATTTT.

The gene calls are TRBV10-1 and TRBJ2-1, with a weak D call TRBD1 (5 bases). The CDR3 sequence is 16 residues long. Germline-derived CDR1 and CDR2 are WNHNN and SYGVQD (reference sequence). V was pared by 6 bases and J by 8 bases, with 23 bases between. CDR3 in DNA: TGCGCCAGCAGCGACGGTGGGGCAGCCTTAGGCTATGAGCAGTTCTTC. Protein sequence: CASSDGGAALGYEQFF.

The CDR3 region is CASSRSTPGVDEQYF. The CDR3 nucleotides read TGTGCCAGCAGCCGAAGTACGCCAGGGGTAGACGAGCAGTACTTC. The V gene is TRBV6-6, the J gene TRBJ2-7, with D possibly TRBD1 on 6 matching bases. Germline V lookup: CDR1 MNHNY, CDR2 SVGAGI (reference sequence). V shed 6 bases and J shed 5 bases, with 20 bases lying between them. CDR3 length equals 15 residues.

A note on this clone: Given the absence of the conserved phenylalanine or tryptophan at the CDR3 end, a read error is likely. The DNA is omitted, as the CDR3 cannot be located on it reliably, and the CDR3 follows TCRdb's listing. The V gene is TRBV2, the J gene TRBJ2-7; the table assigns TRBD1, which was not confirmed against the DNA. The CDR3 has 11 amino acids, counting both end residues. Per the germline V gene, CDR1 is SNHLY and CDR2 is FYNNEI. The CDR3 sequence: CASKLQDRALL.

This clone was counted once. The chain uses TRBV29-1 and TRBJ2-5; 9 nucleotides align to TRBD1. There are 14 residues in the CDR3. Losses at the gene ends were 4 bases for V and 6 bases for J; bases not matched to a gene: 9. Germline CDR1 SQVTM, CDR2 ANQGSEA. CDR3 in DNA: TGCAGCGTTGGTCGATGGGACAGGGAGAAGACCCAGTACTTC. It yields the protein CSVGRWDREKTQYF.

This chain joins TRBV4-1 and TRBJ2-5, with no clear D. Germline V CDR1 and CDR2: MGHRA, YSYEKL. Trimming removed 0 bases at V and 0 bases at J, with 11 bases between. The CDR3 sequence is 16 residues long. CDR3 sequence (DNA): TGCGCCAGCAGCCAAGAGGGCAGCTTGTACCAAGAGACCCAGTACTTC. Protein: CASSQEGSLYQETQYF.

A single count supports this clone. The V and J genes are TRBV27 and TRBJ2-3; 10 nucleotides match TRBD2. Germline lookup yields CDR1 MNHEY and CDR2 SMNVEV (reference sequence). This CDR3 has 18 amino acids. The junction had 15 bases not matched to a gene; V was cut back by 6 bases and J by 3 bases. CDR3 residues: CASRMWTSGNPGTDTQYF. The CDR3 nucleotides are TGTGCCAGCAGAATGTGGACTAGCGGAAACCCGGGGACAGATACGCAGTATTTT.